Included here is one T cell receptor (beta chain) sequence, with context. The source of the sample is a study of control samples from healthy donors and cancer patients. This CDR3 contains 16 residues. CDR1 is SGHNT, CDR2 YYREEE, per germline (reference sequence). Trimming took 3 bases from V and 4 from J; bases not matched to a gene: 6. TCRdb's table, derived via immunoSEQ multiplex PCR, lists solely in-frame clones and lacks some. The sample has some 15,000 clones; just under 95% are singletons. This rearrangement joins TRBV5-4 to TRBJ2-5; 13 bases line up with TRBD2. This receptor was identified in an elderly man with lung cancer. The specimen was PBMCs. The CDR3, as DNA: TGTGCCAGCAGCTCTCGGACTAGCGGGGGTGGAGAGACCCAGTACTTC. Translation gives CASSSRTSGGGETQYF.